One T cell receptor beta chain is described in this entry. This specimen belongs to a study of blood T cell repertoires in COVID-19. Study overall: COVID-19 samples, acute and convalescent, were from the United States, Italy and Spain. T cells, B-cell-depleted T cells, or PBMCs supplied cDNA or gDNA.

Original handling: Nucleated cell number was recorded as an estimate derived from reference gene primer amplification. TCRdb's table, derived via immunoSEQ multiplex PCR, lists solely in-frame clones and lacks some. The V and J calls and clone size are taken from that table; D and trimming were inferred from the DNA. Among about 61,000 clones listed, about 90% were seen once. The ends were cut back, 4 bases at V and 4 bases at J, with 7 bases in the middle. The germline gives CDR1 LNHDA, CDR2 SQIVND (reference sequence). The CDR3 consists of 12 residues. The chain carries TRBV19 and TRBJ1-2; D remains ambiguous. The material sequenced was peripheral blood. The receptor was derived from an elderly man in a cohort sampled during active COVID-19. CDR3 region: CASSNSGYGYTF. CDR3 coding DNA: TGTGCCAGTAGTAATTCGGGCTATGGCTACACCTTC.